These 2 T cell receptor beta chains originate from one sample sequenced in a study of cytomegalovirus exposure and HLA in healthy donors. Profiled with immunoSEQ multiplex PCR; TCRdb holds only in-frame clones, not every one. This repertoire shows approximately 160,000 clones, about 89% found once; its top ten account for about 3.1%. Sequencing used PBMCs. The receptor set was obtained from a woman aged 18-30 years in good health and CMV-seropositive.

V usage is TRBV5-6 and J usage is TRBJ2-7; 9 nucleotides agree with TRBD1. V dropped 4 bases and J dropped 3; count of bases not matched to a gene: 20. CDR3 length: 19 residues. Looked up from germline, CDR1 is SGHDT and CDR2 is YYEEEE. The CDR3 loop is CASSQPGTGLLGRVYEQYF. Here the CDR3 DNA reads TGTGCCAGCAGCCAACCCGGGACAGGGCTCCTGGGGCGTGTCTACGAGCAGTACTTC.

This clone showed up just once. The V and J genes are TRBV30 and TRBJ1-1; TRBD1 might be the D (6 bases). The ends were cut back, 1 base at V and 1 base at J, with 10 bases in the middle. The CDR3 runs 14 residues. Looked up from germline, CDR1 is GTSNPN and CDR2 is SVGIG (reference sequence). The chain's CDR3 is CAWSAGHQNTEAFF. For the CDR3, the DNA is TGTGCCTGGAGTGCGGGACACCAGAACACTGAAGCTTTCTTT.